The T cell receptor beta chain under discussion was sequenced for a study of shared clonotypes between healthy human individuals. Whole-study findings and limits: Rarefaction revealed incomplete sorted-subset sequencing despite large depth. It was the non-shared clonotypes that had lower generation probabilities than clonotypes shared by all four donors.

V was clipped by 7 bases and J by 2 bases, with 15 bases between them. The CDR3 is 15 amino acids. The germline V gene encodes CDR1 MNHEY and CDR2 SVGAGI. Splitting the CD4+ cells yielded a CD45RA+ naive subset and a CD45RA-negative memory subset. The repertoire was sequenced with immunoSEQ multiplex PCR; TCRdb's copy has only in-frame clones and lacks some. Of over 950,000 clones listed, approximately 80% were seen once; the top ten hold 0.89%. A single count supports this clone. Its antigen is not identified. The chain couples TRBV6-5 to TRBJ2-1; D is perhaps TRBD2 (6 bases). The sequence derives from a man aged 18 to 35 in good health. Some clones in this sample may be carry-over from other donors' samples. Sequenced: memory CD4+ T cells from PBMCs. This sample's subset: CD45RA-negative fraction. CDR3 sequence reads: CASKLSGVAYNEQFF. As DNA, the CDR3 is TGTGCCAGCAAGCTTAGCGGAGTCGCCTACAATGAGCAGTTCTTC.